The clone carrying this T cell receptor (beta chain) is medium-sized (0.01 to 0.1%) in the sample. Produced via immunoSEQ multiplex PCR; TCRdb's table is partial and in-frame only. The sample comprises roughly 33,000 clones, around 73% of which are singletons, and 7.4% rests with the top ten. The data were obtained in a study of blood T cell repertoires in COVID-19. On the study more broadly: In each case, the material was cDNA or gDNA derived from T cells, B-cell-depleted T cells, or PBMCs.

Germline trimming cut 6 bases from V and 8 bases from J; bases unmatched to any gene: 1. This CDR3 has 13 residues. Per germline, CDR1 MNHEY and CDR2 SMNVEV (reference sequence). The sample taken for sequencing was peripheral blood. The chain couples TRBV27 to TRBJ1-4, with 12 bases that match TRBD1. The source of this sequence is a woman aged 60 to 75 with acute or convalescent COVID-19. The CDR3 DNA follows: TGTGCCAGCAGGGGACAGGGGGCGGAAAAACTGTTTTTT. Protein: CASRGQGAEKLFF.